This TCR beta chain stems from a study of blood T cell repertoires in COVID-19. Assay used: immunoSEQ multiplex PCR; TCRdb lists only in-frame clones, some missing. Among approximately 210,000 clones listed, about nine tenths were seen once. Germline trimming cut 5 bases from V and 2 bases from J; bases unmatched to any gene: 4. Germline CDR1 is SGHRS and CDR2 is YFSETQ. This CDR3 comprises 14 residues. This clonotype was sampled from a man younger than 45 who had recovered from COVID-19. The chain couples TRBV5-1 to TRBJ2-1; TRBD2 matches 7 bases. The specimen was peripheral blood. The chain's CDR3 is CASRTGGTYNEQFF. The CDR3 DNA follows: TGCGCCAGCAGGACGGGGGGTACCTACAATGAGCAGTTCTTC.